This TCR beta chain appears in the sequencing data of a study of T cells after yellow fever vaccination. This clonotype was seen ten or more times. Trimming at V came to 3 bases and at J to 5 bases, leaving 4 bases not matched to a gene. The germline gives CDR1 SGHRS, CDR2 YFSETQ. The CDR3 consists of 13 residues. TCRdb called the 5' RACE reads again in MiXCR, with one record for every CDR3 protein. There are over 25,000 distinct CDR3 sequences in the sample; 4.5% to 6% occur only once, and roughly 12% lies in the top ten. Study-wide points: After the booster, nearly 98% of CD4 and more than 85% of CD8 primary-response clones were re-detected.

This sequence joins TRBV5-1 and TRBJ2-7, with 8 bases fitting TRBD1. The sequence came from a man in his thirties or forties who received the YFV17D yellow fever vaccine. This specimen was PBMCs, either bulk or a sorted T-cell subset (CD4+, CD8+, memory, or dextramer-sorted; not recorded which), taken 15 days after the yellow fever booster vaccination. The CDR3 here is CASSYRGINEQYF. The CDR3 bases are TGCGCCAGCAGCTACAGGGGGATAAACGAGCAGTACTTC.